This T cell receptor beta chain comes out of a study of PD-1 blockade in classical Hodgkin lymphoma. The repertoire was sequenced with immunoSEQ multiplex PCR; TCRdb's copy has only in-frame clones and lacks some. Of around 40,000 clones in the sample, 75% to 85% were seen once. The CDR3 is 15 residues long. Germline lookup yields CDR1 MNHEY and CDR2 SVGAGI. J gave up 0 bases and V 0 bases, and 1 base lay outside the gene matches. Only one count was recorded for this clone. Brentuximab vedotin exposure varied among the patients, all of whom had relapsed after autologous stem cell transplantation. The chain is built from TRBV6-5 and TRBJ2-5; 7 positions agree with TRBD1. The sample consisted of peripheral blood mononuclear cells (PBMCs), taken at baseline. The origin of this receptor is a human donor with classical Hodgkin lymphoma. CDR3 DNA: TGTGCCAGCAGTTACTCGACAGGGTACCAAGAGACCCAGTACTTC. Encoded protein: CASSYSTGYQETQYF.